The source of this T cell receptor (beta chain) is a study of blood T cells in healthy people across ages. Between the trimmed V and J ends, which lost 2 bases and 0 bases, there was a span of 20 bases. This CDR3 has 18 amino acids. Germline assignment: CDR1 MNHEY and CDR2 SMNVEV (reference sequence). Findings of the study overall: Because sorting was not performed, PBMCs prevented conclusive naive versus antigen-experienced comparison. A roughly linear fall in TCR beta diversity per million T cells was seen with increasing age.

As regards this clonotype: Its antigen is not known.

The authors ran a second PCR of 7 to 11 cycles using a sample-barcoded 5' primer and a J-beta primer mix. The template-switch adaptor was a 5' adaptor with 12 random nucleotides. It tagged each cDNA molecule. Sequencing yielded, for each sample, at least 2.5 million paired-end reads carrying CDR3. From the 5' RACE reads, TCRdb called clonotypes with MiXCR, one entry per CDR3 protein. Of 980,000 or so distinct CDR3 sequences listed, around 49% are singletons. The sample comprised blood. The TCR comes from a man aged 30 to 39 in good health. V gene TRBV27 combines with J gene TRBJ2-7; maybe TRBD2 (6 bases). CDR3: CASSLKRQGGHPSYEQYF. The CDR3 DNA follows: TGTGCCAGCAGTTTAAAGCGGCAGGGAGGTCACCCCTCCTACGAGCAGTACTTC.